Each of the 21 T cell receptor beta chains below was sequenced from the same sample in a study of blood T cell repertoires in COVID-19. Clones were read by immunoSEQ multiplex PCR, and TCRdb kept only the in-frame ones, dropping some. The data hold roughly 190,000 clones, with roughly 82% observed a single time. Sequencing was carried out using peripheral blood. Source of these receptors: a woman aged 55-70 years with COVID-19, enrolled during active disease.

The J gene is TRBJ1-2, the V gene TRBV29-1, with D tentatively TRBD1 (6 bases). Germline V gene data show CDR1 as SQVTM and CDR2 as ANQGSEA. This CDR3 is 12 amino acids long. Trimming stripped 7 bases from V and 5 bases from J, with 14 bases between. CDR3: CSAVTGEYGYTF. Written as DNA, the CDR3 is TGCAGCGCCGTGACAGGAGAGTATGGCTACACCTTC.

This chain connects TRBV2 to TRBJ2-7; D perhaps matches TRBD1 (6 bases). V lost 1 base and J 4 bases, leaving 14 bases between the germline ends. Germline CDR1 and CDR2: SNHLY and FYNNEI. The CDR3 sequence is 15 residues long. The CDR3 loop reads CASSEDRGNWYEQYV. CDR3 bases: TGTGCCAGCAGTGAAGATAGGGGGAATTGGTACGAGCAGTACGTC.

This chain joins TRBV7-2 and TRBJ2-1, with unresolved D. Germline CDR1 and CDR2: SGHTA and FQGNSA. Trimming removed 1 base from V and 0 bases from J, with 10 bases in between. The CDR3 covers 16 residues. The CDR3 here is CASSLENWSSYNEQFF. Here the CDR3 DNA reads TGTGCCAGCAGCTTAGAAAACTGGAGCTCCTACAATGAGCAGTTCTTC.

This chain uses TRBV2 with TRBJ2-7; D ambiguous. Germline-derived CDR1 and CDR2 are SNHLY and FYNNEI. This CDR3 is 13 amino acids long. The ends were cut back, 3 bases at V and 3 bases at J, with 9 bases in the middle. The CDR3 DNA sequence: TGTGCCAGCAGTGAGGAGATGCTCTACGAGCAGTACGTC. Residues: CASSEEMLYEQYV.

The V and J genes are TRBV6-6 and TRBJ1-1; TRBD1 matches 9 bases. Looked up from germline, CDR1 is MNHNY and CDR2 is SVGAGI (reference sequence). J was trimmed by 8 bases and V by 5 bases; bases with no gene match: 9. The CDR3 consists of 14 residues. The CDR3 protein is CASSALGTGREAFF. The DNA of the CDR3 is TGTGCCAGCAGTGCGCTCGGGACAGGGAGGGAAGCTTTCTTT.

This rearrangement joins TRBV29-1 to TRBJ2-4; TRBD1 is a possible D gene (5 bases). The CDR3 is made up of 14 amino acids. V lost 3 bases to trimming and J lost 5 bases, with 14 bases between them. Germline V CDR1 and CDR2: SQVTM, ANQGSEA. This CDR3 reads CSVDVAGPQNIQYF. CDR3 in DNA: TGCAGCGTTGATGTGGCAGGGCCCCAAAACATTCAGTACTTC.

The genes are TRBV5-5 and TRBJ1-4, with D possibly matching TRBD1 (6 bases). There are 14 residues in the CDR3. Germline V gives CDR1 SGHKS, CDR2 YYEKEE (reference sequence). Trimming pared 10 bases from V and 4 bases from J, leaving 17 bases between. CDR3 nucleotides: TGTGCCTCCCATCGCAGGGGTTATAATGAAAAACTGTTTTTT. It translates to CASHRRGYNEKLFF.

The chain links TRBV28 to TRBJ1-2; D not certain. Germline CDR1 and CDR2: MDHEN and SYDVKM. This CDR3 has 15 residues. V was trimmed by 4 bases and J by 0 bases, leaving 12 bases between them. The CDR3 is CASSSLTPPNYGYTF. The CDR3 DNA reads TGTGCCAGCAGTTCCTTGACACCCCCTAACTATGGCTACACCTTC.

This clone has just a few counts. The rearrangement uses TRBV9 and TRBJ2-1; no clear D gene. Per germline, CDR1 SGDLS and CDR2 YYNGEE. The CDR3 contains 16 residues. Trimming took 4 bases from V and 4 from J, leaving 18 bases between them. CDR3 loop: CASSSRVGGLYNEQFF. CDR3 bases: TGTGCCAGCAGCTCTAGAGTTGGCGGCCTATACAATGAGCAGTTCTTC.

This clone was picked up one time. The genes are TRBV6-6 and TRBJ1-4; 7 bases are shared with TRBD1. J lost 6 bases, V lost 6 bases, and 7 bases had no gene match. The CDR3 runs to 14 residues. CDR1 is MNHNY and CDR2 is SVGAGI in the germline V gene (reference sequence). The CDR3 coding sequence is TGTGCCAGCAGCGACAGGGTCGGGGATGAAAAACTGTTTTTT. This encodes CASSDRVGDEKLFF.

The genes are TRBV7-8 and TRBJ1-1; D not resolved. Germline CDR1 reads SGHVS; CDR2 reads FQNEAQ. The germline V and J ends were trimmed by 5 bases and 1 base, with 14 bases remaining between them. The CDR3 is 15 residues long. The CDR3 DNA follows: TGTGCCAGCAGCAACGTTCGGGGATGGAACACTGAAGCTTTCTTT. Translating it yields CASSNVRGWNTEAFF.

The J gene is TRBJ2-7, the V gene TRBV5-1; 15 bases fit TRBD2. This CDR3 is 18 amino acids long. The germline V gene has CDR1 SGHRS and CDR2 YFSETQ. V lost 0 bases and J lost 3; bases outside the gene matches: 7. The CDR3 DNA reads TGCGCCAGCAGCTTGGCCCCGGGACTAGCGGGGGGATTCTACGAGCAGTACGTC. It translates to CASSLAPGLAGGFYEQYV.

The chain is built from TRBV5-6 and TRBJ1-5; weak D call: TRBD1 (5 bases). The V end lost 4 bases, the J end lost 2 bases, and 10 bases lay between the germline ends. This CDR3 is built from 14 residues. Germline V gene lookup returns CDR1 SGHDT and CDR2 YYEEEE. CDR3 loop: CASSRVGGNQPQHF. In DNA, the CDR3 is TGTGCCAGCAGCCGCGTAGGGGGCAATCAGCCCCAGCATTTT. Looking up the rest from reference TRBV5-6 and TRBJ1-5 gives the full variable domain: DAGVTQSPTHLIKTRGQQVTLRCSPKSGHDTVSWYQQALGQGPQFIFQYYEEEERQRGNFPDRFSGHQFPNYSSELNVNALLLGDSALYLCASSRVGGNQPQHFGDGTRLSIL.

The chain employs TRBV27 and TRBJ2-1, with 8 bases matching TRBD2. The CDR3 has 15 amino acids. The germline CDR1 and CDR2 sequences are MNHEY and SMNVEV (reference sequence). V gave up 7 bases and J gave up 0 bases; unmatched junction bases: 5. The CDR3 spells CASISSGVSYNEQFF. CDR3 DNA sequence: TGTGCCAGCATTAGTAGCGGGGTCTCCTACAATGAGCAGTTCTTC.

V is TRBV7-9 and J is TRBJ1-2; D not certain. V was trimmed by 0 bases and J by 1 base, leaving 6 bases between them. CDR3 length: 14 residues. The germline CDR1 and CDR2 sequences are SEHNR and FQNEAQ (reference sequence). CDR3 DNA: TGTGCCAGCAGCTTAGCCGGGTTTAACTATGGCTACACCTTC. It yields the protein CASSLAGFNYGYTF.

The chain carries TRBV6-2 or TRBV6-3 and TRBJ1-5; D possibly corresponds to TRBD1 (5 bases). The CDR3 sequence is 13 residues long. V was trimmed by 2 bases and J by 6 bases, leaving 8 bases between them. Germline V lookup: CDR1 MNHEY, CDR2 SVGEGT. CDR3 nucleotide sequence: TGTGCCAGCAGTTACGGGGGGGGTCAGCCCCAGCATTTT. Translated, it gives CASSYGGGQPQHF.

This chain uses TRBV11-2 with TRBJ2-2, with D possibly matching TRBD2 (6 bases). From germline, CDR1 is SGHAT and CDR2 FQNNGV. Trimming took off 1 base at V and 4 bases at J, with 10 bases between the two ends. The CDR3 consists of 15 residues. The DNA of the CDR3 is TGTGCCAGCAGCTTAGGGGGGGAGATCACCGGGGAGCTGTTTTTT. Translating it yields CASSLGGEITGELFF.

This CDR3 is CAISGWQGARNTEAFF. The CDR3 DNA reads TGTGCCATCAGTGGCTGGCAGGGGGCTCGGAACACTGAAGCTTTCTTT. This sequence joins TRBV10-3 and TRBJ1-1, with TRBD1 matching over 8 bases. This CDR3 has 16 amino acids. Germline CDR1 is ENHRY and CDR2 is SYGVKD. The ends lost 4 bases at V and 1 base at J; junction bases unmatched: 8.

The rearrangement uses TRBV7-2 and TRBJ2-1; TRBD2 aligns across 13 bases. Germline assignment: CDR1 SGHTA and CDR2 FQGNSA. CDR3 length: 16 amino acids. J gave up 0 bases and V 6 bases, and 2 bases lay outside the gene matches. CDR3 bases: TGTGCCAGCAGTCGGACTAGCGGGGGCTCCTACAATGAGCAGTTCTTC. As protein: CASSRTSGGSYNEQFF.

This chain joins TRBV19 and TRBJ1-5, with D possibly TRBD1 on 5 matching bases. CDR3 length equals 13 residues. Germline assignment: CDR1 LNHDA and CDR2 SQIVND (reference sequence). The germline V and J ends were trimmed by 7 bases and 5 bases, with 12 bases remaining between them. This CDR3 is CASTPGGDQPQHF. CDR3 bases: TGTGCCAGTACCCCAGGAGGGGATCAGCCCCAGCATTTT.

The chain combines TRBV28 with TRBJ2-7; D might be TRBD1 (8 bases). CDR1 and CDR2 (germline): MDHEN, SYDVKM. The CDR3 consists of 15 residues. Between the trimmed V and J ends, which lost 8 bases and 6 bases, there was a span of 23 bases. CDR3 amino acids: CASQAGGQGAVEQYF. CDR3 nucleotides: TGTGCCAGCCAAGCCGGGGGGCAGGGGGCGGTCGAGCAGTACTTC.